Following are 2 T cell receptor beta chains from one sample sequenced in a study of shared clonotypes between healthy human individuals. Sequencing used immunoSEQ multiplex PCR; TCRdb keeps in-frame clones, though not all of them. The sample shows approximately 500,000 clones, 90% to 97% of them seen only once. The sequenced sample was naive CD4+ T cells sorted from blood. Stated subset: CD45RA+ positively selected. The receptor source for this set is a woman aged 25 to 45 in good health.

V usage is TRBV2 and J usage is TRBJ2-1; D could derive from TRBD1 or TRBD2 (5 bases each). Trimming took 7 bases from V and 5 from J, leaving 12 bases between them. Germline V lookup: CDR1 SNHLY, CDR2 FYNNEI. This CDR3 region has 13 residues. CDR3: CASNGQGHNEQFF. The DNA of the CDR3 is TGTGCCAGCAATGGGCAGGGACACAATGAGCAGTTCTTC.

CDR3: CASSLSTGYNQPQHF. In nucleotides, the CDR3 is TGTGCCAGCAGTTTATCAACCGGGTACAATCAGCCCCAGCATTTT. The chain links TRBV28 to TRBJ1-5; no firm D call. This CDR3 is 15 amino acids long. Germline assignment: CDR1 MDHEN and CDR2 SYDVKM. Trimming left V 1 base short and J 3 bases short, with 10 bases between.